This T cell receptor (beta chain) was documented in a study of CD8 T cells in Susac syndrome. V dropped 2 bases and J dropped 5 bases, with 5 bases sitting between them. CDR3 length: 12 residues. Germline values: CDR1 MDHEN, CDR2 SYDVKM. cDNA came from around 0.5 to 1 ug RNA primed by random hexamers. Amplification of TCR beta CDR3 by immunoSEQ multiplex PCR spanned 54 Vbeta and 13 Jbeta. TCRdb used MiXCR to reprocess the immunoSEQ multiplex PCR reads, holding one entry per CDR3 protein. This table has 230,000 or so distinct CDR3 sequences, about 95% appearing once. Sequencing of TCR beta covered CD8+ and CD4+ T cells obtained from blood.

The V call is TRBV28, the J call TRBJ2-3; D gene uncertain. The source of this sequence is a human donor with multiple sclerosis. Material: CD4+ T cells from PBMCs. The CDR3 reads CASSLGQDTQYF. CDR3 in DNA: TGTGCCAGCAGTTTAGGGCAAGATACGCAGTATTTT.